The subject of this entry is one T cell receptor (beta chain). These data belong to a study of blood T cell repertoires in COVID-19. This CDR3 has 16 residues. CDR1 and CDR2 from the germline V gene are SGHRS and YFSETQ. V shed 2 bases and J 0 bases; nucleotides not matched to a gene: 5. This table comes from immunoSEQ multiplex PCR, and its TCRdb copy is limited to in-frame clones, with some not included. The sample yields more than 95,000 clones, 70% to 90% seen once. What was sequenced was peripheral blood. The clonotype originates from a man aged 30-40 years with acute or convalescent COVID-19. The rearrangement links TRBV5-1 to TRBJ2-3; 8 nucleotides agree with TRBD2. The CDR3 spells CASSLGLAASTDTQYF. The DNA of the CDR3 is TGCGCCAGCAGCTTAGGACTAGCAGCTAGCACAGATACGCAGTATTTT. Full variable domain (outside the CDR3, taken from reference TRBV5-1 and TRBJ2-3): KAGVTQTPRYLIKTRGQQVTLSCSPISGHRSVSWYQQTPGQGLQFLFEYFSETQRNKGNFPGRFSGRQFSNSRSEMNVSTLELGDSALYLCASSLGLAASTDTQYFGPGTRLTVL.